These 31 T cell receptor beta chains were all obtained from the same sample, sequenced in a study of blood T cell repertoires in COVID-19. Generated by immunoSEQ multiplex PCR, the TCRdb table keeps only in-frame clones and is missing some. The data show about 140,000 clones, with around 90% seen just once and roughly 5.4% held by the top ten. The sample comprised peripheral blood. The receptor set was obtained from a human donor in a cohort sampled during active COVID-19.

The chain carries TRBV7-6 and TRBJ2-5, with 9 bases fitting TRBD2. The length of the CDR3 is 14 residues. Germline V lookup: CDR1 SGHVS, CDR2 FNYEAQ. The J segment lost 4 bases and the V segment lost 5 bases, leaving 5 bases of the junction unmatched. This chain's CDR3 is CASSLSGSGETQYF. The CDR3 DNA follows: TGTGCCAGCAGCCTTAGCGGGAGTGGAGAGACCCAGTACTTC.

The DNA for the CDR3 is TGTGCCAGCAGCCCCCTTGGCGGTGAGCAGTTCTTC. This translates into CASSPLGGEQFF. The chain couples TRBV7-8 to TRBJ2-1, with unresolved D. This CDR3 comprises 12 residues. The ends were cut back, 5 bases at V and 9 bases at J, with 11 bases in the middle. The V gene's germline CDR1 is SGHVS and CDR2 FQNEAQ.

The chain employs TRBV18 and TRBJ2-3, with 8 bases matching TRBD1. V shed 0 bases, J shed 6 bases, and the junction held 5 bases outside the gene matches. Germline loops: CDR1 KGHSH, CDR2 LQKENI. This CDR3 comprises 15 residues. The CDR3: CASSPPTGGTDTQYF. The CDR3 coding sequence is TGTGCCAGCTCACCACCAACAGGGGGTACGGATACGCAGTATTTT.

V and J are TRBV2 and TRBJ1-1; 7 positions agree with TRBD1. The CDR3 extends over 13 amino acids. CDR1 and CDR2 from the germline V gene are SNHLY and FYNNEI. Trimming at V came to 7 bases and at J to 5 bases, leaving 7 bases not matched to a gene. The CDR3 nucleotides read TGTGCCAGCACCACGACAGGGAGGACTGAAGCTTTCTTT. It specifies CASTTTGRTEAFF.

V usage is TRBV6-5 and J usage is TRBJ1-1, with TRBD1 as a possible D gene (5 bases). The V and J ends lost 6 bases and 3 bases respectively, with 17 bases between them. CDR3 size: 15 residues. Germline assignment: CDR1 MNHEY and CDR2 SVGAGI. The CDR3 DNA reads TGTGCCAGCAGGCGGTTTGGTGGCAGGGACACTGAAGCTTTCTTT. This gives the protein CASRRFGGRDTEAFF.

The chain uses TRBV10-1 and TRBJ1-1, with D maybe TRBD1 (6 bases). The CDR3 runs to 14 residues. Trimming left V 6 bases short and J 1 base short, with 12 bases between. In germline, CDR1 is WNHNN, CDR2 SYGVQD (reference sequence). The CDR3 loop reads CASRYRDPNTEAFF. The CDR3 DNA sequence: TGCGCCAGCAGATACAGGGATCCGAACACTGAAGCTTTCTTT.

This chain connects TRBV4-1 to TRBJ1-5; 9 nucleotides align to TRBD1. Per germline, CDR1 MGHRA and CDR2 YSYEKL. V trimming: 0 bases; J trimming: 1 base; junction bases outside the gene matches: 4. The CDR3 contains 17 residues. Here the CDR3 reads CASSQDYRGPSNQPQHF. The CDR3 coding sequence is TGCGCCAGCAGCCAAGATTACAGGGGGCCGAGCAATCAGCCCCAGCATTTT.

The V gene is TRBV5-1, the J gene TRBJ2-7; 9 bases agree with TRBD1. Trimming took 4 bases from V and 3 from J; bases not matched to a gene: 5. This CDR3 has 14 residues. In germline, CDR1 is SGHRS, CDR2 YFSETQ. CDR3 DNA sequence: TGCGCCAGCAGCCCTGCGGGACAGGGCTACGAGCAGTACTTC. It translates to CASSPAGQGYEQYF.

This chain links TRBV19 with TRBJ2-4; maybe TRBD2 (5 bases). Germline-derived CDR1 and CDR2 are LNHDA and SQIVND (reference sequence). V was cut by 7 bases and J by 8 bases, with 15 bases left in between. The CDR3 extends over 13 amino acids. The CDR3 coding sequence is TGTGCCAGTACCCCCGGGAATCTGGACATTCAGTACTTC. This codes for CASTPGNLDIQYF.

The CDR3 nucleotides read TGTGCCAGCTCACCAGGACTCTCGCAAGAGACCCAGTACTTC. As protein: CASSPGLSQETQYF. The chain links TRBV18 to TRBJ2-5; D might be TRBD2 (5 bases). Trimming took 2 bases from V and 2 from J, leaving 9 bases between them. This CDR3 has 14 residues. The V gene's germline CDR1 is KGHSH and CDR2 LQKENI.

J is TRBJ2-7 and V is TRBV19; 9 nucleotides line up with TRBD2. CDR1 is LNHDA, CDR2 SQIVND, per germline (reference sequence). The V gene end was trimmed by 4 bases and the J gene end by 1 base; junction bases not matched to a gene: 5. The CDR3 length is 15 residues. This CDR3 is CASSNSGRVSYEQYF. CDR3 nucleotide sequence: TGTGCCAGTAGTAATAGCGGGAGAGTTTCCTACGAGCAGTACTTC. Supplemented by reference TRBV19 and TRBJ2-7, the full variable domain reads DGGITQSPKYLFRKEGQNVTLSCEQNLNHDAMYWYRQDPGQGLRLIYYSQIVNDFQKGDIAEGYSVSREKKESFPLTVTSAQKNPTAFYLCASSNSGRVSYEQYFGPGTRLTVT.

This clone was counted once. This CDR3 is CASSRLTGDTEAFF. The CDR3 bases are TGTGCCAGCAGCCGCCTAACAGGGGACACTGAAGCTTTCTTT. V usage is TRBV6-6 and J usage is TRBJ1-1; 7 positions match TRBD1. The CDR3 has 14 residues. The V segment lost 6 bases and the J segment 3 bases; nucleotides outside the gene matches: 7. CDR1 MNHNY and CDR2 SVGAGI come from the germline V gene (reference sequence).

To note about this clone: Within the sample, other DNA sequences also encode this same CDR3. DNA for the CDR3: TGTGCCAGCAGCTTGGCAGGGACAGGGCGCTACGAGCAGTACTTC. Amino acids: CASSLAGTGRYEQYF. The chain couples TRBV5-4 to TRBJ2-7, with 9 bases aligning to TRBD1. J was trimmed by 3 bases and V by 0 bases; bases with no gene match: 4. Per the germline V gene, CDR1 is SGHNT and CDR2 is YYREEE (reference sequence). The CDR3 length is 15 residues.

The chain combines TRBV21-1 with TRBJ2-5; the DNA was not used to check the table's D call, TRBD2. TRBV21-1 is an annotated pseudogene. The CDR3 has 14 amino acids. CDR3 bases: TGTGCCAGCAGCAGGCGGGGACTAGTTGGGACCCAGTACTTC. This translates into CASSRRGLVGTQYF.

J is TRBJ2-1 and V is TRBV30, with D possibly being TRBD1 (5 bases). Germline-derived CDR1 and CDR2 are GTSNPN and SVGIG (reference sequence). The CDR3 spans 12 residues. Trimming took 4 bases from V and 9 from J, leaving 13 bases between them. CDR3 sequence reads: CAWMFRVGEQFF. DNA of the CDR3: TGTGCCTGGATGTTCAGGGTCGGTGAGCAGTTCTTC.

This clone was observed a single time. The CDR3 here is CASSLTGTEAFF. In nucleotides, the CDR3 is TGTGCCAGCAGCTTAACAGGCACTGAAGCTTTCTTT. The chain carries TRBV11-3 and TRBJ1-1; D might be TRBD1 (5 bases). Trimming stripped 2 bases from V and 4 bases from J, with 5 bases between. Germline CDR1 and CDR2: SGHNT and YENEEA. CDR3 length: 12 amino acids.

The rearrangement links TRBV27 to TRBJ2-5; D perhaps matches TRBD2 (7 bases). V shed 6 bases and J shed 3 bases, with 20 bases lying between them. The length of the CDR3 is 16 residues. In germline, CDR1 is MNHEY, CDR2 SMNVEV (reference sequence). As DNA, the CDR3 is TGTGCCAGCAGGGGGTTCATCGGGGGGCAGGAAGAGACCCAGTACTTC. This codes for CASRGFIGGQEETQYF.

V usage is TRBV5-1 and J usage is TRBJ2-5; 15 positions match TRBD2. The CDR3 has 15 residues. Germline V gene data show CDR1 as SGHRS and CDR2 as YFSETQ. The junction had 6 bases not matched to a gene; V was cut back by 7 bases and J by 5 bases. The CDR3 here is CASRTSGRALETQYF. The CDR3 DNA follows: TGCGCCAGCCGGACTAGCGGGAGGGCTTTGGAGACCCAGTACTTC.

In this sample, this clone turned up once. The rearrangement joins TRBV28 to TRBJ2-7; the match to TRBD2 covers 8 bases. Losses at the gene ends were 4 bases for V and 3 bases for J; bases not matched to a gene: 8. The CDR3 loop spans 15 amino acids. The V gene's germline CDR1 is MDHEN and CDR2 SYDVKM. The chain's CDR3 is CASSSGAGGDYEQYF. The CDR3 DNA reads as TGTGCCAGCAGTTCGGGGGCCGGGGGGGACTACGAGCAGTACTTC.

The chain is built from TRBV7-3 and TRBJ1-1, with 12 bases matching TRBD1. V was clipped by 6 bases and J by 8 bases; unmatched bases: 4. The CDR3 spans 13 residues. Germline loops: CDR1 SGHTA, CDR2 FQGTGA. This CDR3 reads CASSRGQGAEAFF. CDR3 sequence (DNA): TGTGCCAGCAGTAGGGGACAGGGGGCCGAAGCTTTCTTT.

The V and J genes are TRBV7-2 and TRBJ2-1, with TRBD2 identical over 9 bases. CDR1 is SGHTA, CDR2 FQGNSA, per germline. This CDR3 spans 15 amino acids. Trimming cost V 5 bases and J 6 bases; bases outside gene matches: 8. The CDR3 DNA is TGTGCCAGCAGCCCCCGGACTAGCGCGGCCAATGAGCAGTTCTTC. This encodes CASSPRTSAANEQFF.

The V and J genes are TRBV2 and TRBJ2-5; 8 positions agree with TRBD2. Germline values: CDR1 SNHLY, CDR2 FYNNEI. The CDR3 has 14 amino acids. V shed 6 bases and J 6 bases; nucleotides not matched to a gene: 9. The CDR3 sequence is CASSGPGGMKTQYF. The CDR3 nucleotides are TGTGCCAGCAGCGGACCGGGGGGGATGAAGACCCAGTACTTC.

The chain uses TRBV27 and TRBJ2-1; 11 bases are shared with TRBD2. This CDR3 has 16 residues. The germline gives CDR1 MNHEY, CDR2 SMNVEV (reference sequence). The junction had 7 bases not matched to a gene; V was cut back by 7 bases and J by 2 bases. The CDR3 sequence: CASTPGTSGTYNEQFF. CDR3 DNA: TGTGCCAGCACCCCAGGGACTAGCGGCACCTACAATGAGCAGTTCTTC.

This rearrangement joins TRBV5-6 to TRBJ2-1; 11 nucleotides match TRBD1. The CDR3 is 16 amino acids. V dropped 0 bases and J dropped 3; count of bases not matched to a gene: 2. CDR1 is SGHDT, CDR2 YYEEEE, per germline. The CDR3 DNA follows: TGTGCCAGCAGCTTGGGGACAGGGGGCAGCTACAATGAGCAGTTCTTC. This translates into CASSLGTGGSYNEQFF. The whole variable domain, remainder taken from reference TRBV5-6 and TRBJ2-1, is DAGVTQSPTHLIKTRGQQVTLRCSPKSGHDTVSWYQQALGQGPQFIFQYYEEEERQRGNFPDRFSGHQFPNYSSELNVNALLLGDSALYLCASSLGTGGSYNEQFFGPGTRLTVL.

This chain uses TRBV5-1 with TRBJ2-6, with D possibly TRBD2 on 6 matching bases. The CDR3 has 20 residues. Looked up from germline, CDR1 is SGHRS and CDR2 is YFSETQ. V was clipped by 0 bases and J by 3 bases, with 22 bases between them. The DNA for the CDR3 is TGCGCCAGCAGCTTGGGGTTAAATCGGGAGCCCTTAGGTGGGGCCAACGTCCTGACTTTC. It specifies CASSLGLNREPLGGANVLTF.

The chain recombines TRBV27 with TRBJ2-7; 9 positions match TRBD1. There are 14 residues in the CDR3. With 6 bases clipped from V and 6 bases from J, the junction kept 9 bases outside the gene matches. CDR1 and CDR2 (germline): MNHEY, SMNVEV (reference sequence). The CDR3 bases are TGTGCCAGCAGCAACAGGGGGCATCACCCCGAGCAGTACTTC. This translates into CASSNRGHHPEQYF.

V is TRBV19 and J is TRBJ2-2, with D possibly TRBD2 on 6 matching bases. The germline CDR1 and CDR2 sequences are LNHDA and SQIVND (reference sequence). CDR3 length equals 16 residues. The V end lost 1 base, the J end lost 7 bases, and 16 bases lay between the germline ends. CDR3 in amino acids: CASSIARLVSRGELFF. DNA for the CDR3: TGTGCCAGTAGTATAGCGAGACTAGTGTCCCGCGGGGAGCTGTTTTTT.

This chain connects TRBV5-6 to TRBJ2-1, with D unclear. CDR3 size: 15 residues. Trimming took 0 bases from V and 0 from J, leaving 7 bases between them. The germline CDR1 and CDR2 sequences are SGHDT and YYEEEE. CDR3 amino acids: CASSLGYSSYNEQFF. CDR3 coding DNA: TGTGCCAGCAGCTTGGGGTATAGCTCCTACAATGAGCAGTTCTTC.

There are a few counts of this clone. The chain is built from TRBV19 and TRBJ1-1; the match to TRBD1 covers 7 bases. CDR1 and CDR2 (germline): LNHDA, SQIVND (reference sequence). This CDR3 comprises 14 residues. The V gene end was trimmed by 5 bases and the J gene end by 6 bases; junction bases not matched to a gene: 9. CDR3 amino acids: CASSERQGEAEAFF. DNA of the CDR3: TGTGCCAGTAGTGAACGACAGGGCGAGGCTGAAGCTTTCTTT.

The chain joins TRBV7-9 to TRBJ1-2; no firm D call. CDR1 and CDR2 (germline): SEHNR, FQNEAQ (reference sequence). The CDR3 length is 13 residues. V was pared by 1 base and J by 8 bases, with 11 bases between. In DNA, the CDR3 is TGTGCCAGCAGCTTAGGCGGCCTCGACGGCTACACCTTC. This sequence encodes CASSLGGLDGYTF. The entire variable domain, with the rest obtained from reference TRBV7-9 and TRBJ1-2, is as follows: DTGVSQNPRHKITKRGQNVTFRCDPISEHNRLYWYRQTLGQGPEFLTYFQNEAQLEKSRLLSDRFSAERPKGSFSTLEIQRTEQGDSAMYLCASSLGGLDGYTFGSGTRLTVV.

CDR3 nucleotides: TGTGCCAGTAGTTTGGCTAGCGGGGCCGCCTACAATGAGCAGTTCTTC. Its protein is CASSLASGAAYNEQFF. The chain has TRBV19 and TRBJ2-1, with 9 bases identical to TRBD2. The CDR3 spans 16 residues. The ends lost 5 bases at V and 2 bases at J; junction bases unmatched: 7. Germline V lookup: CDR1 LNHDA, CDR2 SQIVND (reference sequence).